The rows below give T cell receptor beta chains drawn from one sample of a study of cytomegalovirus exposure and HLA in healthy donors. This table comes from immunoSEQ multiplex PCR, and its TCRdb copy is limited to in-frame clones, with some not included. The sample shows around 63,000 clones, 60% to 80% of them seen only once. The sequenced sample consisted of PBMCs. The receptors here all came from a man in his sixties in good health and CMV-seropositive. Both conserved end residues are part of each CDR3. The D gene is left open where the match is weak. Size tells how often a clone was seen (once, few, many) or the class of an expanded clone, and some rows leave it out.

V: TRBV10-1; D: -; size: -; CDR3: CASSEFTPGYNEQFF
V: TRBV5-1; D: -; size: -; CDR3: CASSLGSIAGGRDEKLFF
V: TRBV7-9; D: TRBD2; size: -; CDR3: CASSLGLAGRTDTQYF
V: TRBV7-6; D: TRBD1; size: -; CDR3: CASSSDRGRTETQYF
V: TRBV23-1; D: -; size: -; CDR3: CASSPGKFRYSYEQYF
V: TRBV5-4; D: -; size: -; CDR3: CASSLAGTNTEAFF
V: TRBV5-6; D: TRBD1; size: -; CDR3: CASSLGQGSSGANVLTF
V: TRBV11-2; D: TRBD1; size: -; CDR3: CASSFDRGTYNEQFF
V: TRBV5-1; D: -; size: -; CDR3: CASSWSLNTEAFF
V: TRBV5-6; D: -; size: medium-sized; CDR3: CASSWASQGSTEAFF
V: TRBV7-7; D: TRBD1; size: -; CDR3: CASSLAGTGQETQYF
V: TRBV6-5; D: TRBD1; size: -; CDR3: CASITGGDFEAFF
V: TRBV11-2; D: -; size: -; CDR3: CASNLASGANVLTF
V: TRBV7-9; D: TRBD2; size: -; CDR3: CASSLLLPGLTSTDTQYF
V: TRBV27; D: -; size: -; CDR3: CASSYKQGYEQYF
V: TRBV11-2; D: TRBD1; size: few; CDR3: CASSFPAGGGELFF
V: TRBV28; D: TRBD1; size: -; CDR3: CASSLVDRAQPQHF
V: TRBV18; D: -; size: -; CDR3: CASKREGRNTEAFF
V: TRBV9; D: -; size: -; CDR3: CASSVGGPGSNQPQHF
V: TRBV6-4; D: TRBD2; size: few; CDR3: CASSERGGQETQYF
V: TRBV6-6; D: -; size: -; CDR3: CASSSPRQLSEQYF
V: TRBV11-3; D: TRBD2; size: medium-sized; CDR3: CASSEGLAGAWNEQFF
V: TRBV5-4; D: -; size: few; CDR3: CASSLARGNTEAFF
V: TRBV5-5; D: -; size: -; CDR3: CASSLAGSYEQYF
V: TRBV27; D: TRBD1; size: -; CDR3: CASSYNRGTNEKLFF
V: TRBV5-8; D: -; size: -; CDR3: CASSFSTQTGELFF
V: TRBV5-6; D: -; size: few; CDR3: CASSLGSQGNIQYF
V: TRBV19; D: TRBD1; size: once; CDR3: CASSKGQGAGTGELFF
V: TRBV10-3; D: -; size: -; CDR3: CAIKGREDTEAFF
V: TRBV4-2; D: -; size: -; CDR3: CASSQEAREETQYF
V: TRBV7-9; D: TRBD1; size: -; CDR3: CSSRGQGLETQYF
V: TRBV5-1; D: -; size: -; CDR3: CASSLVRGTGELFF